These T cell receptor beta chains were read from a single sample in a study of shared clonotypes between healthy human individuals. TCRdb's table, derived via immunoSEQ multiplex PCR, lists solely in-frame clones and lacks some. This sample has 450,000 to 500,000 clones, with 70% to 80% found just once. Sequenced: PBMCs. These receptors were collected from a woman in her thirties or forties in good health. Some clones in this sample may be carry-over from other donors' samples. The CDR3 runs from the conserved cysteine through the conserved F or W.

v_call | cdr3_aa
TRBV6-1 | CASQWDPSSYEQYF
TRBV7-9 | CASSLQTPKLFF
TRBV7-6 | CASSLSSGGLSQFF
TRBV28 | CASSPSPLGVFYEQYF
TRBV6-5 | CASTTGSTGELFF
TRBV27 | CASSLFGTSGAYEQYF
TRBV23-1 | CASAPGGAYEVGNQPQHF
TRBV19 | CASSPRGLGNTEAFF
TRBV19 | CASSMRASETQYF
TRBV28 | CASSSGQGDRGYEQYF
TRBV9 | CASSTSQGASYTF
TRBV6-1 | CASSEAGDGYGYTF
TRBV27 | CASSLTWASGSHTQYF
TRBV4-1 | CASSQDGGTQYF
TRBV19 | CASSMGQGPTYEQYF
TRBV4-3 | CASSQDLGQGDEQYF
TRBV14 | CASSPERTTNEKLFF
TRBV6-6 | CASSYSDLGYEQFF
TRBV19 | CASSMGRLTYGYTF
TRBV4-1 | CASSQGDQLSSGNTIYF
TRBV11-2 | CASSLQGNTEAFF
TRBV11-2 | CASSSTGGQYNEQFF
TRBV11-1 | CASSLTGTGEEKLFF
TRBV6-5 | CASSYSNGLNTEAFF
TRBV11-2 | CASSLAGAINEQFF
TRBV27 | CASSSRFGPGVDEQYF
TRBV28 | CASSEPMREDTEAFF
TRBV11-2 | CASSLDSGANVLTF
TRBV7-8 | CASSLTVATNEKLFF
TRBV5-1 | CASSLAAGGLSYNEQFF
TRBV10-3 | CAISERTRGEKLFF
TRBV4-3 | CASSQEGPGAPQYF
TRBV28 | CASSHLKVEPNTQYF
TRBV6-1 | CASRGTQRTDTQYF